Below are 20 T cell receptor beta chains sequenced from a single sample in a study of shared clonotypes between healthy human individuals. Cells designated naive CD8 were CD45RO-negative and were positively selected for CCR7, with terminally differentiated effector memory CD45RA+ cells excluded. Some clones are missing from TCRdb's copy, which holds only in-frame ones; the method was immunoSEQ multiplex PCR. The table lists about 2,200,000 clones, more than 85% of them singletons. Material for sequencing was naive CD8+ T cells from PBMCs. All receptors come from a man between 18 and 29 years old in good health. Some clones in this sample may be carry-over from other donors' samples.

The chain carries TRBV28 and TRBJ2-7; no clear D. Germline CDR1 reads MDHEN; CDR2 reads SYDVKM. The length of the CDR3 is 11 residues. Trimming took 4 bases from V and 5 from J, leaving 6 bases between them. The CDR3 DNA reads TGTGCCAGCAGTTGGAAGAACGAGCAGTACTTC. Translating it yields CASSWKNEQYF. Full variable domain (remainder filled in from reference TRBV28 and TRBJ2-7): DVKVTQSSRYLVKRTGEKVFLECVQDMDHENMFWYRQDPGLGLRLIYFSYDVKMKEKGDIPEGYSVSREKKERFSLILESASTNQTSMYLCASSWKNEQYFGPGTRLTVT.

The chain carries TRBV13 and TRBJ2-7, with a possible D match to TRBD2 (5 bases). Germline CDR1 PRHDT, CDR2 FYEKMQ (reference sequence). V dropped 0 bases and J dropped 0 bases, with 12 bases sitting between them. CDR3 size: 16 residues. The CDR3 protein is CASSLGGGSSSYEQYF. The CDR3 DNA follows: TGTGCCAGCAGCTTAGGCGGCGGGTCAAGCTCCTACGAGCAGTACTTC.

This chain joins TRBV4-3 and TRBJ2-7; 10 bases map to TRBD2. Germline values: CDR1 LGHNA, CDR2 YSLEER. V gave up 0 bases and J gave up 4 bases; unmatched junction bases: 15. The CDR3 length is 19 residues. CDR3 DNA: TGCGCCAGCAGCCAAGAGGCAGATACCGTGGGACTAGCGTTGTACGAGCAGTACTTC. It codes for CASSQEADTVGLALYEQYF.

DNA of the CDR3: TGCAGCGCCGGCGGGGCAAGCTACGAGCAGTACTTC. Translating it yields CSAGGASYEQYF. The rearrangement links TRBV29-1 to TRBJ2-5, with D possibly being TRBD2 (6 bases). The J call may be mistaken, given a closer DNA end match to TRBJ2-7. The CDR3 covers 12 residues. Germline CDR1 is SQVTM and CDR2 is ANQGSEA.

This clone has just a few counts. V is TRBV30 and J is TRBJ1-5, with D unresolved. The CDR3 sequence is 16 residues long. V was cut by 2 bases and J by 4 bases, with 18 bases left in between. Germline V lookup: CDR1 GTSNPN, CDR2 SVGIG (reference sequence). CDR3 in amino acids: CAWSTPGGFTNQPQHF. The CDR3 DNA sequence: TGTGCCTGGAGTACCCCAGGCGGGTTCACGAATCAGCCCCAGCATTTT.

The chain links TRBV28 to TRBJ2-3; the match to TRBD2 covers 7 bases. Germline V lookup: CDR1 MDHEN, CDR2 SYDVKM. This CDR3 comprises 16 residues. V shed 5 bases, J shed 4 bases, and the junction held 12 bases outside the gene matches. The CDR3 bases are TGTGCCAGCAGTCCCCCGTCGGGGGGAGGGTCAGATACGCAGTATTTT. It encodes CASSPPSGGGSDTQYF.

The J gene is TRBJ2-2, the V gene TRBV4-2; 11 positions agree with TRBD2. The CDR3 sequence is 16 residues long. V gave up 1 base and J gave up 6 bases; unmatched junction bases: 4. CDR1 is LGHNA, CDR2 YNFKEQ, per germline. The CDR3 DNA follows: TGTGCCAGCAGCCAAGGACTAGCGGGACAAGCCGGGGAGCTGTTTTTT. Protein product: CASSQGLAGQAGELFF.

This chain links TRBV28 with TRBJ1-6, with 9 bases matching TRBD1. The CDR3 length is 14 residues. The V gene's germline CDR1 is MDHEN and CDR2 SYDVKM. V lost 4 bases to trimming and J lost 9 bases; unmatched junction nucleotides: 4. CDR3 in DNA: TGTGCCAGCAGTTGGACAGGGGCTAGTTCACCCCTCCACTTT. This gives the protein CASSWTGASSPLHF.

This clone was counted a single time. The genes are TRBV29-1 and TRBJ2-1, with 8 bases that match TRBD2. CDR3 length equals 14 residues. CDR1 is SQVTM, CDR2 ANQGSEA, per germline. V dropped 6 bases and J dropped 10; count of bases not matched to a gene: 14. CDR3 DNA sequence: TGCAGCGTCGCCATGGGTGCGGGAGGACTAGAGCAGTTCTTC. This encodes CSVAMGAGGLEQFF.

This chain connects TRBV19 to TRBJ1-2, with TRBD1 identical over 10 bases. There are 14 residues in the CDR3. V lost 8 bases to trimming and J lost 1 base; unmatched junction nucleotides: 4. The germline V gene has CDR1 LNHDA and CDR2 SQIVND (reference sequence). Here the CDR3 reads CASWDRGFNYGYTF. CDR3 nucleotide sequence: TGTGCCAGTTGGGACAGGGGATTTAACTATGGCTACACCTTC.

As regards this clone: The same CDR3 arises from other DNA sequences in this sample as well. The V call is TRBV11-2, the J call TRBJ2-7, with D tentatively TRBD2 (6 bases). Trimming removed 4 bases at V and 0 bases at J, with 7 bases between. Per germline, CDR1 SGHAT and CDR2 FQNNGV. This CDR3 has 13 residues. CDR3 coding DNA: TGTGCCAGCAGCTCCGGGAGCTCCTACGAGCAGTACTTC. This encodes CASSSGSSYEQYF.

J is TRBJ2-3 and V is TRBV28; possible D gene TRBD1, 6 bases. V was shortened by 2 bases and J by 1 base, with 13 bases between the two germline ends. This CDR3 contains 16 residues. Germline CDR1 MDHEN, CDR2 SYDVKM. The CDR3 sequence is CASSLQGPPGTDTQYF. In DNA form, the CDR3 reads TGTGCCAGCAGTTTACAGGGGCCCCCCGGCACAGATACGCAGTATTTT.

This chain joins TRBV6-5 and TRBJ1-1; TRBD1 matches 9 bases. Germline assignment: CDR1 MNHEY and CDR2 SVGAGI. The CDR3 runs 13 residues. Trimming took 4 bases from V and 7 from J; bases not matched to a gene: 4. The DNA for the CDR3 is TGTGCCAGCAGTTGGGACAGGGACAATGAAGCTTTCTTT. Its translation is CASSWDRDNEAFF.

The chain links TRBV5-1 to TRBJ2-1; D remains unclear. The CDR3 extends over 12 amino acids. V was pared by 1 base and J by 10 bases, with 9 bases between. CDR1 SGHRS and CDR2 YFSETQ come from the germline V gene. This CDR3 reads CASSLTLTEQFF. The CDR3 DNA follows: TGCGCCAGCAGCTTGACCCTGACGGAGCAGTTCTTC.

The V call is TRBV7-9, the J call TRBJ2-1, with a weak D call TRBD2 (6 bases). V shed 0 bases and J shed 13 bases, with 13 bases lying between them. In germline, CDR1 is SEHNR, CDR2 FQNEAQ (reference sequence). The CDR3 runs 13 residues. In DNA form, the CDR3 reads TGTGCCAGCAGCTTAGCGACGACGGGGGTTCAGTTCTTC. Residues: CASSLATTGVQFF.

For the CDR3, the DNA is TGTGCCAGCAGCTCCGGCAGCCCCTATGGCTACACCTTC. Translated: CASSSGSPYGYTF. The chain uses TRBV9 and TRBJ1-2; unclear D gene. The CDR3 spans 13 residues. The V end was cut by 4 bases, the J end by 4 bases, with 11 bases between. Per the germline V gene, CDR1 is SGDLS and CDR2 is YYNGEE.

This chain connects TRBV6-6 to TRBJ1-3; D is ambiguous. The germline V gene has CDR1 MNHNY and CDR2 SVGAGI (reference sequence). The CDR3 consists of 14 residues. Trimming stripped 5 bases from V and 0 bases from J, with 8 bases between. The DNA of the CDR3 is TGTGCCAGCAGTAGGATCGTCTCTGGAAACACCATATATTTT. Its protein product is CASSRIVSGNTIYF.

V usage is TRBV27 and J usage is TRBJ1-5, with TRBD1 identical over 7 bases. The germline V gene has CDR1 MNHEY and CDR2 SMNVEV (reference sequence). The CDR3 extends over 15 amino acids. With V trimmed by 6 bases and J by 0 bases, 5 bases remained unmatched. The CDR3 DNA is TGTGCCAGCAGCTCGACAGGGATTAGCAATCAGCCCCAGCATTTT. It translates to CASSSTGISNQPQHF.

The chain joins TRBV4-2 to TRBJ1-3; tentatively, D is TRBD1 (5 bases). The germline V gene has CDR1 LGHNA and CDR2 YNFKEQ. Trimming left V 4 bases short and J 0 bases short, with 10 bases between. The CDR3 length is 15 residues. CDR3 region: CASSLGGYSGNTIYF. In DNA, the CDR3 is TGTGCCAGCAGCCTCGGGGGTTACTCTGGAAACACCATATATTTT.

The J gene is TRBJ2-1, the V gene TRBV5-6, with D unclear. CDR1 and CDR2 (germline): SGHDT, YYEEEE. The CDR3 runs 18 residues. V lost 1 base and J lost 4, with 21 bases in between. The CDR3: CASSLRNLGLNSYNEQFF. The CDR3 DNA reads as TGTGCCAGCAGCTTGAGGAATCTAGGTTTAAATTCTTACAATGAGCAGTTCTTC.